This TCR beta chain was retrieved from a study of OX40 agonist ivuxolimab in advanced cancers. Study as a whole: Patients treated during dose escalation were battling hepatocellular carcinoma, melanoma, renal cell or head and neck cancer. The dose-escalation cohort was around 83% male, with a mean age of 60 years, ranging about 20 to 85.

The investigators sampled blood at baseline, at cycle 4 day 1, and at cycle 7 day 1. TCRdb's copy holds only in-frame clones and misses some; the assay was immunoSEQ multiplex PCR. The sample lists over 100,000 clones; roughly nine tenths were seen once. The clonotype comes from an adult with an advanced solid tumor such as melanoma, head and neck, liver or kidney cancer. This sample comprised CD4+ or CD8+ T cells sorted from blood, obtained in a trial of the OX40 agonist ivuxolimab.

For the CDR3, the DNA is TGTGCCAGCAGTGCCCATAGCGGAAGCACAGATACGCAGTATTTT. Its translation is CASSAHSGSTDTQYF. This chain links TRBV28 with TRBJ2-3; D is perhaps TRBD2 (6 bases). CDR3 length: 15 amino acids. The germline V gene encodes CDR1 MDHEN and CDR2 SYDVKM. Trimming stripped 5 bases from V and 0 bases from J, with 12 bases between.